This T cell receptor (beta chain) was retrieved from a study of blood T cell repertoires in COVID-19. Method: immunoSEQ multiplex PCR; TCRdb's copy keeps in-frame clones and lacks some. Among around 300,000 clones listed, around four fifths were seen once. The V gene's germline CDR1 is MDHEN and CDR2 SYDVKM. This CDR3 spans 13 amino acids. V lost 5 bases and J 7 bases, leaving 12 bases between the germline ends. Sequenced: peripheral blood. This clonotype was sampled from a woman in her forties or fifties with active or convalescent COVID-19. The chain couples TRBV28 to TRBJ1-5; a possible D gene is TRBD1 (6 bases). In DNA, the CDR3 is TGTGCCAGCAGTCCAGGGGACGGACAGCCCCAGCATTTT. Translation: CASSPGDGQPQHF.